The present entry profiles one TCR beta chain with its context. The target antigen is unknown. Hyperthyroidism patients were newly diagnosed, under 2 months' duration, aged 18 to 65. The data were obtained in a study of Graves' ophthalmopathy and Graves' hyperthyroidism. Broader study findings: Most expanded clonotypes in thyroid above 0.001 frequency also showed up in blood.

The sequenced template was RNA, covering the TCR beta CDR3 region. First-round RT-PCR relied on HTBI primers, and a second-round multiplex PCR came next. TCRdb redid the calling of the multiplex PCR reads with MiXCR, one entry per CDR3 protein. The data show 350,000 to 400,000 distinct CDR3 sequences, less than 20% seen once. With 8 bases clipped from V and 4 bases from J, the junction kept 8 bases outside the gene matches. The CDR3 spans 15 residues. Germline V gene sequence: CDR1 SGHVS, CDR2 FQNEAQ. The sample comprised peripheral blood. The chain links TRBV7-8 to TRBJ2-2; TRBD2 agrees at 9 bases. The source is a woman aged 18-35 years with stable Graves' hyperthyroidism. The CDR3 loop reads CASGGTSFGTGELFF. Written as DNA, the CDR3 is TGTGCCAGCGGCGGGACTAGCTTCGGCACCGGGGAGCTGTTTTTT. Complete variable domain (other parts from reference TRBV7-8 and TRBJ2-2): GAGVSQSPRYKVAKRGQDVALRCDPISGHVSLFWYQQALGQGPEFLTYFQNEAQLDKSGLPSDRFFAERPEGSVSTLKIQRTQQEDSAVYLCASGGTSFGTGELFFGEGSRLTVL.